This T cell receptor (beta chain) was found in a study of cytomegalovirus exposure and HLA in healthy donors. About this clone: Its cognate antigen is unknown.

In the PCR, 60 Vbeta and 13 Jbeta primers were used. Sequencing was performed with immunoSEQ multiplex PCR; in TCRdb, only in-frame clones are kept and a portion is missing. This sample has around 200,000 clones, with 82% found just once. This CDR3 spans 14 amino acids. CDR1 and CDR2 from the germline V gene are LNHDA and SQIVND (reference sequence). Trimming removed 6 bases at V and 2 bases at J, with 14 bases between. Whole-study results and caveats: CMV serostatus was the only immune exposure information that was available.

The sample taken for sequencing was PBMCs. The sequence derives from a woman aged 40 to 49 in good health and CMV-seronegative. V is TRBV19 and J is TRBJ2-7, with D tentatively TRBD2 (6 bases). The CDR3 protein is CASSVGTLTYEQYF. CDR3 in DNA: TGTGCCAGTAGCGTCGGGACTTTAACCTACGAGCAGTACTTC.